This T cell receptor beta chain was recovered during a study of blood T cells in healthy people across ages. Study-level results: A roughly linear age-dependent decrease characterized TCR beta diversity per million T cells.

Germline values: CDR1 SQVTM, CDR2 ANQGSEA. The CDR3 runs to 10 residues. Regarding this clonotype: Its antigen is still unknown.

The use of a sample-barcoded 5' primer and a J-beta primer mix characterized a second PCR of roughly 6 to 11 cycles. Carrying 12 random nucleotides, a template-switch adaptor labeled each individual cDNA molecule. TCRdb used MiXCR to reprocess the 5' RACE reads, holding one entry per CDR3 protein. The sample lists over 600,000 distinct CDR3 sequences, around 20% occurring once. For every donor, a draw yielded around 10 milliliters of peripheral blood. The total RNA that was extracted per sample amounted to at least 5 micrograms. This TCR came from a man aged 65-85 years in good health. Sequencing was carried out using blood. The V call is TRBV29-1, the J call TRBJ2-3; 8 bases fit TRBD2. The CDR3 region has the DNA TGCATAGCGGGGACAGATACGCAGTATTTT. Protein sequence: CIAGTDTQYF.